This TCR beta chain was documented in a study of cytomegalovirus exposure and HLA in healthy donors. For the study at large: An analysis done earlier identified more than 100 million unique TCR beta sequences from about 180 million T cells. Study observations and caveats: Under in vitro conditions, a few CMV-associated chains were confirmed as specific for CMV antigens. An analysis that was carried out later associated 16,951 TCR beta sequences with HLA alleles at 0.05 false discovery rate.

On this clone: Antigen unknown.

The PCR had 60 Vbeta and 13 Jbeta primers. Original processing notes: Per a later analysis, the number of unique TCR beta chains was approximately 80 million, of which some 10 million were shared. Assay: immunoSEQ multiplex PCR; the TCRdb copy retains only in-frame clones and omits some. Clone size and V and J calls were adopted from that table, with D and trimming inferred from the DNA. The sample consists of under 200,000 clones, roughly 87% of them appearing once. Specimen: PBMCs. The clonotype originates from a woman aged 50 to 60 in good health and CMV-seronegative.

The chain's CDR3 is CASSSDRARGYTF. In DNA, the CDR3 is TGTGCCAGCAGTTCGGACAGGGCAAGGGGCTACACCTTC. V is TRBV28 and J is TRBJ1-2; 8 nucleotides agree with TRBD1. Looked up from germline, CDR1 is MDHEN and CDR2 is SYDVKM. The CDR3 has 13 residues. With V trimmed by 4 bases and J by 8 bases, 6 bases remained unmatched.